This T cell receptor beta chain was sequenced for a study of shared clonotypes between healthy human individuals. Deep-level running was used for the assay. TCRdb keeps only in-frame clones here, not all; method: immunoSEQ multiplex PCR. The sample records about 2.3 million clones, 90% to 95% being singletons. Study findings and constraints: Clonotype sharing levels among donors were expected to vary with sequencing depth. Clonotype sharing across a few donors was observed for about 5.5% of naive CD4 clonotypes.

In germline, CDR1 is SGHTA, CDR2 FQGNSA. V shed 2 bases and J shed 10 bases, with 9 bases lying between them. This CDR3 is built from 12 residues. Of note for this clone: Its cognate antigen is unknown. The same CDR3 can be traced to other DNA sequences in this sample.

Material: naive CD4+ T cells from PBMCs. Described subset: CD45RA+ positively selected. The chain has TRBV7-2 and TRBJ2-1, with a possible D match to TRBD2 (6 bases). The source of this sequence is a man in his late teens or twenties in good health. Some clones in this sample may be carry-over from other donors' samples. In DNA, the CDR3 is TGTGCCAGCAGCTTAATTGCGGGGGAGCAGTTCTTC. This sequence encodes CASSLIAGEQFF.